Listed below are T cell receptor beta chains from one sample, sequenced in a study of cytomegalovirus exposure and HLA in healthy donors. Profiled with immunoSEQ multiplex PCR; TCRdb holds only in-frame clones, not every one. In total, the table holds about 84,000 clones. The material sequenced was PBMCs. These receptors were collected from a man aged 50-60 years in good health and CMV-seronegative. Both conserved end residues are part of each CDR3. The D gene is left open where the match is weak.

J gene,V gene,D gene,CDR3 protein,CDR3 DNA
TRBJ1-6,TRBV6-5,TRBD1,CASSATTGANSPLHF,TGTGCCAGCAGTGCAACGACAGGGGCTAATTCACCCCTCCACTTT
TRBJ1-1,TRBV19,TRBD1,CASSIPGQGMEAFF,TGTGCCAGTAGTATCCCGGGACAGGGGATGGAGGCTTTCTTT
TRBJ2-1,TRBV27,TRBD2,CASSPTGLAGLDEQFF,TGTGCCAGCAGTCCAACCGGACTAGCGGGGTTGGATGAGCAGTTCTTC
TRBJ1-6,TRBV18,TRBD1,CASSPQQPDRVSPLHF,TGTGCCAGCTCACCCCAGCAACCGGACAGGGTATCACCCCTCCACTTT
TRBJ2-7,TRBV5-6,-,CASSSQEAVSSYEQYF,TGTGCCAGCAGCTCTCAGGAAGCAGTCAGTTCCTACGAGCAGTACTTC
TRBJ2-7,TRBV4-3,-,CASSQVAVPYEQYF,TGCGCCAGCAGCCAAGTGGCAGTCCCTTACGAGCAGTACTTC
TRBJ1-1,TRBV6-5,-,CASSLDRQNTEAFF,TGTGCCAGCAGTCTCGACAGGCAGAACACTGAAGCTTTCTTT
TRBJ1-2,TRBV29-1,TRBD1,CSVSDRDRGYTF,TGCAGCGTCAGTGACAGGGACAGGGGCTACACCTTC
TRBJ2-1,TRBV5-4,-,CASRGSGSNEQFF,TGTGCCAGCAGGGGAAGCGGTAGCAATGAGCAGTTCTTC
TRBJ2-7,TRBV7-2,-,CASSYGQGGYEQYF,TGTGCCAGCAGCTATGGACAGGGAGGGTACGAGCAGTACTTC
TRBJ2-1,TRBV5-1,TRBD1,CASSLEQGPDNEQFF,TGCGCCAGCAGCTTGGAACAGGGGCCCGACAATGAGCAGTTCTTC
TRBJ1-5,TRBV30,-,CAWSVRRSSLSNQPQHF,TGTGCCTGGAGTGTACGCAGGTCCTCCCTTAGCAATCAGCCCCAGCATTTT